This TCR beta chain was documented in a study of blood T cell repertoires in COVID-19. The wider study: Acute and convalescent COVID-19 specimens originated in the United States, Italy and Spain. PBMCs, B-cell-depleted T cells, or T cells provided the cDNA or gDNA that made up the material.

This CDR3 is 11 amino acids long. The germline V gene has CDR1 SQVTM and CDR2 ANQGSEA. Germline trimming cut 6 bases from V and 5 bases from J; bases unmatched to any gene: 1. In the study's own analysis: Estimation of nucleated cell counts was performed using reference gene primer amplification. Clones were read by immunoSEQ multiplex PCR, and TCRdb kept only the in-frame ones, dropping some. The DNA gave D and trimming, while V, J and clone size come from that table. The sample has tens of thousands of clones; about 90% are singletons. Sequencing was performed on peripheral blood. This TCR was recovered from a human donor in a cohort sampled during active COVID-19. V gene TRBV29-1 combines with J gene TRBJ2-5, with TRBD1 matching over 9 bases. The CDR3 region has the DNA TGCAGCGTGGGACAGGGCGAGACCCAGTACTTC. Its translation: CSVGQGETQYF.